Detailed here is one T cell receptor beta chain. Its antigen is still unknown. The entry originates in a study of T cell repertoires in cytomegalovirus infection. Across the whole study: Shared public TCR beta signatures pointed to both CMV infection and a matching HLA type.

TCRdb itself ran the reads through MiXCR, one entry per CDR3 protein. This repertoire shows around 200,000 distinct CDR3 sequences, about 18% found once; its top ten account for less than 25%. Study outcomes and limitations: HLA-C-restricted CMV clonotypes gave the most frequent clonotype in two of eight donors.

Trimming removed 7 bases from V and 8 bases from J, with 11 bases in between. The CDR3 covers 11 residues. The germline CDR1 and CDR2 sequences are MGHDK and SYGVNS. What was sequenced was CD8+ T cells from PBMCs. The receptor was isolated from a human donor in good health (CMV status not recorded). Some clones in this sample may be carry-over from other donors' samples. The chain employs TRBV25-1 and TRBJ1-1; D not resolved. CDR3 residues: CASKKGREAFF. CDR3 bases: TGTGCCAGCAAGAAGGGCAGGGAAGCTTTCTTT. The full variable domain, its missing parts supplied by reference TRBV25-1 and TRBJ1-1, is EADIYQTPRYLVIGTGKKITLECSQTMGHDKMYWYQQDPGMELHLIHYSYGVNSTEKGDLSSESTVSRIRTEHFPLTLESARPSHTSQYLCASKKGREAFFGQGTRLTVV.